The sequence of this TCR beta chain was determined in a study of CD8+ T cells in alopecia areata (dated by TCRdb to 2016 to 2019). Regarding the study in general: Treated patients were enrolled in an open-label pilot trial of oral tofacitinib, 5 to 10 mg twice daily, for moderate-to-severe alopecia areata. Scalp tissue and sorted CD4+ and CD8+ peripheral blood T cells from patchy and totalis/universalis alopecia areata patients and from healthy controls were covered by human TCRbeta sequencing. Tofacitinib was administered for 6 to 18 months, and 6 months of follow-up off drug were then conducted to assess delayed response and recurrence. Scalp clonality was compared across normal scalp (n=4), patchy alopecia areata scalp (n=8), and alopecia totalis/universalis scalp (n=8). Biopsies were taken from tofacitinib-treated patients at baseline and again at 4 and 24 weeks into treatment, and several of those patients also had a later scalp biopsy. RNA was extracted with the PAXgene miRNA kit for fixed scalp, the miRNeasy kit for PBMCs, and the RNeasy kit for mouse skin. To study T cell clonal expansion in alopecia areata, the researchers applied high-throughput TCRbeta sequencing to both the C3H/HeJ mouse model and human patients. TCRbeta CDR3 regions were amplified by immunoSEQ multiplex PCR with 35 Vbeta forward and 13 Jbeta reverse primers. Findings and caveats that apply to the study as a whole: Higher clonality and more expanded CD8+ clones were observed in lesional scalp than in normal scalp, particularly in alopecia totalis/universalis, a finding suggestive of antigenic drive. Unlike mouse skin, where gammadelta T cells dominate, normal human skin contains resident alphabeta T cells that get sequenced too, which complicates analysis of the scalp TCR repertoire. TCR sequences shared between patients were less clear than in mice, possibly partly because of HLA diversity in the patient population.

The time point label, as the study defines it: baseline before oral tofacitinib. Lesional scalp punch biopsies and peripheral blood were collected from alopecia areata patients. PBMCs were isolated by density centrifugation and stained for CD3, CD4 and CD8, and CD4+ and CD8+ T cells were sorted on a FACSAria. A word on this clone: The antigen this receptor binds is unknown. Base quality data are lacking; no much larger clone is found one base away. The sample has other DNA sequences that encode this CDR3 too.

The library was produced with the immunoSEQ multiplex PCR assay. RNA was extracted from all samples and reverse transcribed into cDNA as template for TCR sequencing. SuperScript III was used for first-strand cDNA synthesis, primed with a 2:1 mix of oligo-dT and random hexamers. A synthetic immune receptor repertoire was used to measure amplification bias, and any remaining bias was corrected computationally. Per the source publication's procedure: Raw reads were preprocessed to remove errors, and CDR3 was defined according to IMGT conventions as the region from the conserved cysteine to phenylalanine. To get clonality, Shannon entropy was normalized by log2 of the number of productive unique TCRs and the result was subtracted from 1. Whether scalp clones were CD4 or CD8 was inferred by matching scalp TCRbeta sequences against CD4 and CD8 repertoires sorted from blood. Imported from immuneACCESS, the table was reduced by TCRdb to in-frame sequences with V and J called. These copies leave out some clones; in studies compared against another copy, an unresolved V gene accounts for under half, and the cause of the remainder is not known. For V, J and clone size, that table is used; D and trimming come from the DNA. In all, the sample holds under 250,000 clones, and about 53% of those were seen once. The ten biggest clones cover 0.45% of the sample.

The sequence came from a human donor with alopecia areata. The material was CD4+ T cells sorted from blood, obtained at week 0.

The nucleotide sequence is TGTGCCAGCAGTTACTCTCTAAACACTGAAGCTTTCTTT. Its protein reads: CASSYSLNTEAFF. Recombination connected TRBV6-5 to TRBJ1-1, with the D gene too uncertain to name. Sequences MNHEY (CDR1) and SVGAGI (CDR2) are obtained from the germline V gene. The trim is 0 bases for V and 2 bases for J, with a gap of 4 bases between the germline ends. From its cysteine to its phenylalanine, the CDR3 spans 13 amino acids. The retained sequence is limited to the CDR3, 39 bases, with the frame set at the first base.